Below, 22 T cell receptor beta chains from the same sample are listed, as sequenced in a study of blood T cell repertoires in COVID-19. Sequencing was performed with immunoSEQ multiplex PCR; in TCRdb, only in-frame clones are kept and a portion is missing. The data contain roughly 230,000 clones, approximately 85% of them singletons. Input material: peripheral blood. All receptors come from a man in his fifties or sixties with acute or convalescent COVID-19.

With respect to this clone: The junction and the germline gene differ at one end; a read error may be behind it. J is TRBJ2-5 and V is TRBV7-7, with D tentatively TRBD2 (7 bases). The CDR3 contains 13 residues. Per germline, CDR1 SSHAT and CDR2 FNYEAQ (reference sequence). This CDR3 is CASSSEGGQTQYF. CDR3 sequence (DNA): TGTGCTAGCAGCTCAGAGGGGGGGCAGACCCAGTACTTC. The variable domain in full, completed from reference TRBV7-7 and TRBJ2-5, reads GAGVSQSPRYKVTKRGQDVTLRCDPISSHATLYWYQQALGQGPEFLTYFNYEAQPDKSGLPSDRFSAERPEGSISTLTIQRTEQRDSAMYRCASSSEGGQTQYFGPGTRLLVL.

The table lists this clone with a count of one. The chain is built from TRBV15 and TRBJ1-5, with D perhaps TRBD1 (5 bases). The length of the CDR3 is 15 residues. CDR1 is LNHNV, CDR2 YYDKDF, per germline (reference sequence). The ends were cut back, 3 bases at V and 4 bases at J, with 13 bases in the middle. CDR3 protein: CATSRADTQNQPQHF. Here the CDR3 DNA reads TGTGCCACCAGCAGGGCGGACACGCAAAATCAGCCCCAGCATTTT.

The genes are TRBV18 and TRBJ1-2; 12 bases match TRBD1. The trim removed 6 bases at V and 14 bases at J, leaving 13 bases unmatched. Germline-derived CDR1 and CDR2 are KGHSH and LQKENI. The length of the CDR3 is 14 residues. DNA for the CDR3: TGTGCCAGCTCGCCTGAACCGGGACAGGGGGCATCAACCTTC. Protein sequence: CASSPEPGQGASTF.

The V call is TRBV19, the J call TRBJ1-5; D is possibly TRBD1 (5 bases). The germline V gene has CDR1 LNHDA and CDR2 SQIVND (reference sequence). This CDR3 is built from 13 residues. The ends were cut back, 5 bases at V and 7 bases at J, with 12 bases in the middle. The CDR3 region is CASSLSRGQPQHF. The CDR3 DNA is TGTGCCAGTAGTTTATCTAGGGGCCAGCCCCAGCATTTT.

The chain couples TRBV28 to TRBJ1-4; the match to TRBD1 covers 7 bases. Germline assignment: CDR1 MDHEN and CDR2 SYDVKM. The CDR3 extends over 14 amino acids. V gave up 5 bases and J gave up 1 base; unmatched junction bases: 1. The CDR3: CASSPGGTNEKLFF. The CDR3 region has the DNA TGTGCCAGCAGTCCAGGGGGAACTAATGAAAAACTGTTTTTT.

The V gene is TRBV2, the J gene TRBJ1-4; a weak D match, TRBD1 (5 bases). The germline V gene encodes CDR1 SNHLY and CDR2 FYNNEI. CDR3 length equals 14 residues. The V and J ends lost 6 bases and 0 bases respectively, with 8 bases between them. CDR3 residues: CASSTGATNEKLFF. CDR3 DNA sequence: TGTGCCAGCAGCACAGGTGCAACTAATGAAAAACTGTTTTTT.

The rearrangement links TRBV11-3 to TRBJ1-6; D gene unclear. CDR3 length: 15 residues. CDR1 SGHNT and CDR2 YENEEA come from the germline V gene. V was pared by 1 base and J by 6 bases, with 10 bases between. For the CDR3, the DNA is TGTGCCAGCAGCTTAGGGTCTCCGGGTAATTCACCCCTCCACTTT. Residues: CASSLGSPGNSPLHF.

The chain has TRBV7-9 and TRBJ1-6; D is possibly TRBD1 (6 bases). V was pared by 6 bases and J by 7 bases, with 19 bases between. This CDR3 region has 16 residues. CDR1 and CDR2 from the germline V gene are SEHNR and FQNEAQ (reference sequence). CDR3 sequence (DNA): TGTGCCAGCAGTTCAAAAATCGGACAGTTAAATTCACCCCTCCACTTT. Encoded protein: CASSSKIGQLNSPLHF.

This clone was observed a few times. V gene TRBV7-8 combines with J gene TRBJ1-3, with D maybe TRBD1 (5 bases). The length of the CDR3 is 14 residues. V was pared by 3 bases and J by 2 bases, with 8 bases between. Germline V CDR1 and CDR2: SGHVS, FQNEAQ. CDR3 sequence: CASSLSGAGNTIYF. CDR3 DNA sequence: TGTGCCAGCAGCTTGTCGGGGGCTGGAAACACCATATATTTT.

The chain couples TRBV7-9 to TRBJ1-1; possibly TRBD1 for D (5 bases). The CDR3 extends over 15 amino acids. Germline-derived CDR1 and CDR2 are SEHNR and FQNEAQ (reference sequence). The V end lost 5 bases, the J end lost 0 bases, and 13 bases lay between the germline ends. DNA for the CDR3: TGTGCCAGCAGCCTACAGGACGTGATGAACACTGAAGCTTTCTTT. It translates to CASSLQDVMNTEAFF.

The rearrangement links TRBV6-2 or TRBV6-3 to TRBJ2-3; TRBD2 matches 12 bases. Per germline, CDR1 MNHEY and CDR2 SVGEGT. The CDR3 contains 19 residues. The V segment lost 2 bases and the J segment 2 bases; nucleotides outside the gene matches: 11. This CDR3 reads CASSYRGLAGPYDTDTQYF. In DNA form, the CDR3 reads TGTGCCAGCAGTTACCGGGGACTAGCGGGTCCCTATGACACAGATACGCAGTATTTT.

The chain couples TRBV4-1 to TRBJ1-5; D is possibly TRBD1 (5 bases). The CDR3 loop spans 18 amino acids. Germline V gene sequence: CDR1 MGHRA, CDR2 YSYEKL. Trimming removed 0 bases from V and 0 bases from J, with 15 bases in between. The CDR3 spells CASSQDGAGFYSNQPQHF. The DNA for the CDR3 is TGCGCCAGCAGCCAAGATGGGGCAGGATTTTATAGCAATCAGCCCCAGCATTTT.

This clone has more than one count but fewer than ten. The chain uses TRBV2 and TRBJ2-7; D perhaps matches TRBD2 (5 bases). The germline gives CDR1 SNHLY, CDR2 FYNNEI. This CDR3 is built from 15 residues. V was shortened by 8 bases and J by 0 bases, with 17 bases between the two germline ends. The DNA for the CDR3 is TGTGCCAGCCAACCGTTGCTAGCACCCTCCTACGAGCAGTACTTC. Translation gives CASQPLLAPSYEQYF. The full variable domain, with the rest looked up from reference TRBV2 and TRBJ2-7, is EPEVTQTPSHQVTQMGQEVILRCVPISNHLYFYWYRQILGQKVEFLVSFYNNEISEKSEIFDDQFSVERPDGSNFTLKIRSTKLEDSAMYFCASQPLLAPSYEQYFGPGTRLTVT.

The chain carries TRBV28 and TRBJ1-5, with D perhaps TRBD1 (5 bases). The ends were cut back, 1 base at V and 3 bases at J, with 13 bases in the middle. Germline assignment: CDR1 MDHEN and CDR2 SYDVKM. The CDR3 runs 16 residues. As DNA, the CDR3 is TGTGCCAGCAGTTTATCCCAGGGAACGTTCAATCAGCCCCAGCATTTT. Its protein is CASSLSQGTFNQPQHF.

The V call is TRBV19, the J call TRBJ1-5; a possible D gene is TRBD1 (5 bases). CDR1 is LNHDA and CDR2 is SQIVND in the germline V gene (reference sequence). CDR3 length: 16 residues. Between the trimmed V and J ends, which lost 3 bases and 3 bases, there was a span of 15 bases. The DNA of the CDR3 is TGTGCCAGTAGTATTATCCCAACAGGAACCAATCAGCCCCAGCATTTT. Protein product: CASSIIPTGTNQPQHF.

This clone was detected once. CDR3 residues: CAWSLAGGNTIYF. CDR3 sequence (DNA): TGTGCCTGGAGTTTGGCTGGTGGAAACACCATATATTTT. The chain has TRBV30 and TRBJ1-3; no firm D call. The germline V gene has CDR1 GTSNPN and CDR2 SVGIG (reference sequence). This CDR3 region has 13 residues. The germline V and J ends were trimmed by 2 bases and 3 bases, with 8 bases remaining between them. Together with reference TRBV30 and TRBJ1-3, the CDR3 gives the full variable domain: SQTIHQWPATLVQPVGSPLSLECTVEGTSNPNLYWYRQAAGRGLQLLFYSVGIGQISSEVPQNLSASRPQDRQFILSSKKLLLSDSGFYLCAWSLAGGNTIYFGEGSWLTVV.

The genes are TRBV11-2 and TRBJ1-4; 8 positions agree with TRBD1. Germline assignment: CDR1 SGHAT and CDR2 FQNNGV. V shed 4 bases and J 5 bases; nucleotides not matched to a gene: 9. The CDR3 length is 16 residues. The CDR3 loop reads CASSSSAGTGNEKLFF. Here the CDR3 DNA reads TGTGCCAGCAGCTCTTCCGCCGGGACAGGAAATGAAAAACTGTTTTTT.

The V gene is TRBV5-1, the J gene TRBJ1-3; TRBD1 aligns across 9 bases. CDR1 SGHRS and CDR2 YFSETQ come from the germline V gene. The ends lost 4 bases at V and 8 bases at J; junction bases unmatched: 10. CDR3 size: 15 residues. CDR3: CASSPVQGAVDTIYF. In DNA, the CDR3 is TGCGCCAGCAGCCCCGTACAGGGGGCGGTGGACACCATATATTTT.

This chain uses TRBV5-1 with TRBJ1-6, with D perhaps TRBD1 (6 bases). The CDR3 runs 15 residues. From germline, CDR1 is SGHRS and CDR2 YFSETQ. V was clipped by 4 bases and J by 7 bases, with 15 bases between them. The CDR3 DNA sequence: TGCGCCAGCAGCGCCGCCCAGGGGAGCAATTCACCCCTCCACTTT. It translates to CASSAAQGSNSPLHF.

The chain employs TRBV28 and TRBJ2-7; possible D gene TRBD1, 6 bases. CDR3 length equals 13 residues. Looked up from germline, CDR1 is MDHEN and CDR2 is SYDVKM. V was clipped by 2 bases and J by 6 bases, with 11 bases between them. CDR3 nucleotide sequence: TGTGCCAGCAGTTTACCAGGGGATCTCGAGCAGTACTTC. This codes for CASSLPGDLEQYF.

The V call is TRBV6-5, the J call TRBJ1-5; D unresolved. From germline, CDR1 is MNHEY and CDR2 SVGAGI. Trimming cost V 5 bases and J 1 base, with 9 bases left between them. The CDR3 length is 14 residues. The CDR3 nucleotides are TGTGCCAGCAGTCTTTTCGGGAGCAATCAGCCCCAGCATTTT. Translated: CASSLFGSNQPQHF.

This clone was recorded at least ten times. The chain joins TRBV19 to TRBJ1-2; D may be TRBD1 (5 bases). Germline CDR1 is LNHDA and CDR2 is SQIVND (reference sequence). This CDR3 region has 15 residues. V was trimmed by 1 base and J by 4 bases, leaving 13 bases between them. For the CDR3, the DNA is TGTGCCAGTAGTATAGGCCAGGGCGTCACCTATGGCTACACCTTC. Its translation: CASSIGQGVTYGYTF.